Listed here is a single T cell receptor (beta chain). Some clones are missing from TCRdb's copy, which holds only in-frame ones; the method was immunoSEQ multiplex PCR. Seen here are some 200,000 clones, about nine tenths observed once, and the top ten hold 3% to 3.5%. This entry belongs to a study of blood T cell repertoires in COVID-19. Study-wide context: Spain, Italy and the United States supplied samples that represented acute and convalescent COVID-19.

Germline loops: CDR1 SGDLS, CDR2 YYNGEE. The CDR3 contains 15 residues. V was cut by 5 bases and J by 4 bases, with 16 bases left in between. Cohort allocation depended upon clinical history that participants reported. Source material: PBMCs or T cells enriched from blood (not recorded which). The V gene is TRBV9, the J gene TRBJ1-3, with a possible D match to TRBD1 (5 bases). This receptor was obtained from a woman aged 50 to 60 in a cohort exposed to, infected with or recovered from COVID-19 (not recorded which). For the CDR3, the DNA is TGTGCCAGCAGTCGGGACTCCGGTGCAGGAAACACCATATATTTT. Its protein is CASSRDSGAGNTIYF.